These 8 T cell receptor beta chains were all obtained from the same sample, sequenced in a study of cytomegalovirus exposure and HLA in healthy donors. PCR was performed using 60 Vbeta and 13 Jbeta primers. Data came from immunoSEQ multiplex PCR; TCRdb stores just in-frame clones and leaves some out. Of around 150,000 clones in the sample, 60% to 80% are singletons; the top ten hold 8% to 10%. The sequencing input was PBMCs. Receptor source: a man between 18 and 29 years old in good health and CMV-seropositive.

This clone was picked up one time. J is TRBJ1-1 and V is TRBV29-1, with TRBD1 as a possible D gene (6 bases). The V end lost 7 bases, the J end lost 0 bases, and 12 bases lay between the germline ends. Per the germline V gene, CDR1 is SQVTM and CDR2 is ANQGSEA. There are 13 residues in the CDR3. CDR3 sequence reads: CSGVGHLNTEAFF. CDR3 bases: TGCAGCGGGGTGGGACACCTGAACACTGAAGCTTTCTTT.

For the CDR3, the DNA is TGTGCCAGCAGCTTAGTGGGGGGGAGCAATCAGCCCCAGCATTTT. Protein: CASSLVGGSNQPQHF. The chain employs TRBV7-9 and TRBJ1-5; the D gene is possibly TRBD1 (5 bases). This CDR3 is 15 amino acids long. The V end lost 1 base, the J end lost 1 base, and 8 bases lay between the germline ends. Germline CDR1 SEHNR, CDR2 FQNEAQ (reference sequence). Complete variable domain (other parts from reference TRBV7-9 and TRBJ1-5): DTGVSQNPRHKITKRGQNVTFRCDPISEHNRLYWYRQTLGQGPEFLTYFQNEAQLEKSRLLSDRFSAERPKGSFSTLEIQRTEQGDSAMYLCASSLVGGSNQPQHFGDGTRLSIL.

The rearrangement joins TRBV5-4 to TRBJ2-3, with 12 bases lining up with TRBD2. V lost 3 bases to trimming and J lost 2 bases; unmatched junction nucleotides: 7. CDR3 length: 17 amino acids. Germline V gives CDR1 SGHNT, CDR2 YYREEE (reference sequence). The CDR3 sequence is CASSWKLAGGTTDTQYF. In nucleotides, the CDR3 is TGTGCCAGCAGCTGGAAACTAGCGGGGGGAACCACAGATACGCAGTATTTT.

The chain uses TRBV4-2 and TRBJ2-7, with 9 bases matching TRBD2. The CDR3 is 20 residues long. CDR1 and CDR2 (germline): LGHNA, YNFKEQ. V was pared by 1 base and J by 0 bases, with 16 bases of the junction left unmatched. CDR3 in DNA: TGTGCCAGCAGCCAAGTGGGCTTAGCGGGGGACCTAACGAGCTCCTACGAGCAGTACTTC. Its protein is CASSQVGLAGDLTSSYEQYF.

This sequence joins TRBV18 and TRBJ1-1; D is unresolved. Trimming shortened V by 3 bases and J by 1 base, and 12 bases separated the two germline ends. Looked up from germline, CDR1 is KGHSH and CDR2 is LQKENI. This CDR3 has 15 amino acids. The CDR3 nucleotides are TGTGCCAGCTCACCCCGCATACAGACGAACACTGAAGCTTTCTTT. Encoded protein: CASSPRIQTNTEAFF.

The genes are TRBV6-5 and TRBJ2-7; D may be TRBD1 (6 bases). Germline V gene sequence: CDR1 MNHEY, CDR2 SVGAGI. Trimming shortened V by 5 bases and J by 5 bases, and 19 bases separated the two germline ends. CDR3 length equals 15 residues. The CDR3 nucleotides read TGTGCCAGCAGTCGAGAACGATTCAGGGGTGACGAGCAGTACTTC. This encodes CASSRERFRGDEQYF.

This sequence joins TRBV10-1 and TRBJ2-5; D gene unclear. CDR1 and CDR2 (germline): WNHNN, SYGVQD (reference sequence). Trimming stripped 4 bases from V and 2 bases from J, with 8 bases between. The CDR3 has 13 amino acids. The CDR3 DNA is TGCGCCAGCAGTGTAACAGCACAAGAGACCCAGTACTTC. This translates into CASSVTAQETQYF.

The chain is built from TRBV11-2 and TRBJ2-5; 11 bases are shared with TRBD1. The V gene's germline CDR1 is SGHAT and CDR2 FQNNGV. V trimming: 3 bases; J trimming: 4 bases; junction bases outside the gene matches: 4. This CDR3 spans 15 amino acids. CDR3 bases: TGTGCCAGCAGCTTCTCGGACAGGGGGCGAGAGACCCAGTACTTC. It specifies CASSFSDRGRETQYF. The full variable domain, completed using reference TRBV11-2 and TRBJ2-5, is EAGVAQSPRYKIIEKRQSVAFWCNPISGHATLYWYQQILGQGPKLLIQFQNNGVVDDSQLPKDRFSAERLKGVDSTLKIQPAKLEDSAVYLCASSFSDRGRETQYFGPGTRLLVL.